The T cell receptor (beta chain) described here comes from a study of cytotoxic CD8 clonotypes in ibrutinib-treated CLL. As concerns this clone: Its antigen is as yet unknown.

Whole-study findings and limits: The study found public clonotypes uncommon, contracting or stable on treatment. Sustained-remission patients were sampled at different times than progressing patients were.

CDR1 GTSNPN and CDR2 SVGIG come from the germline V gene (reference sequence). The CDR3 contains 16 residues. The V end was cut by 3 bases, the J end by 0 bases, with 15 bases between. Libraries were prepared by immunoSEQ multiplex PCR; TCRdb keeps only in-frame clonotypes and omits some of them. The sample lists approximately 140,000 clones; approximately 80% were seen once. The chain is built from TRBV30 and TRBJ1-5; no clear D. This material consisted of PBMCs, taken after 12 months of ibrutinib treatment. This sequence originates from a human donor with chronic lymphocytic leukemia. The CDR3 DNA is TGTGCCTGGAGCCCCTTAGGCGGGGTTAGCAATCAGCCCCAGCATTTT. Its translation is CAWSPLGGVSNQPQHF.